This passage covers 23 T cell receptor beta chains from one sample sequenced in a study of T cell repertoires in cytomegalovirus infection. Antigen specificity for these receptors is unknown. TCRdb itself ran the reads through MiXCR, one entry per CDR3 protein. The sample lists tens of thousands of distinct CDR3 sequences; approximately 22% were seen once. The sequenced material came from PBMCs, sequenced either directly or after in vitro stimulation (not recorded which). These receptor sequences come from a human donor in good health (CMV status not recorded). Some clones in this sample may be carry-over from other donors' samples.

This sequence joins TRBV12-3 or TRBV12-4 and TRBJ1-2; 7 bases line up with TRBD1. This CDR3 comprises 15 residues. Losses at the gene ends were 4 bases for V and 5 bases for J; bases not matched to a gene: 10. DNA of the CDR3: TGTGCCAGCAGTTCATCACAGGGGCCCCATTATGGCTACACCTTC. Residues: CASSSSQGPHYGYTF.

The table lists this clonotype with a few counts. The V call is TRBV7-2, the J call TRBJ1-3; 10 bases align to TRBD1. CDR3 length: 14 amino acids. The germline V gene has CDR1 SGHTA and CDR2 FQGNSA. V gave up 5 bases and J gave up 8 bases; unmatched junction bases: 6. This chain's CDR3 is CASSPGTGVHTIYF. The CDR3 DNA reads TGTGCCAGCAGCCCCGGGACAGGGGTCCACACCATATATTTT.

This rearrangement joins TRBV7-9 to TRBJ2-7; TRBD1 agrees at 11 bases. V dropped 0 bases and J dropped 2; count of bases not matched to a gene: 3. Germline V gene sequence: CDR1 SEHNR, CDR2 FQNEAQ (reference sequence). The CDR3 spans 16 residues. CDR3 region: CASSLAGTGGPYEQYF. DNA for the CDR3: TGTGCCAGCAGCTTAGCGGGGACAGGGGGACCCTACGAGCAGTACTTC.

The sample holds many counts of this clonotype. The V gene is TRBV3-1, the J gene TRBJ1-2; D is unresolved. Trimming stripped 4 bases from V and 8 bases from J, with 23 bases between. The CDR3 consists of 16 residues. Germline CDR1 and CDR2: LGHDT and YNNKEL (reference sequence). In nucleotides, the CDR3 is TGTGCCAGCAGCCCCCGATCCGACGGTGGTGCCTGGGGCTACACCTTC. It is translated as CASSPRSDGGAWGYTF.

The V call is TRBV5-4, the J call TRBJ2-3; D unclear. Germline assignment: CDR1 SGHNT and CDR2 YYREEE (reference sequence). The CDR3 has 14 amino acids. V shed 5 bases and J shed 4 bases, with 14 bases lying between them. As DNA, the CDR3 is TGTGCCAGCAGACGTGGTTCCGATGCAGATACGCAGTATTTT. It translates to CASRRGSDADTQYF.

This clonotype was picked up a small number of times. The J gene is TRBJ2-2, the V gene TRBV4-1, with TRBD1 matching 10 bases. The CDR3 has 15 amino acids. The germline V gene encodes CDR1 MGHRA and CDR2 YSYEKL. V shed 7 bases, J shed 4 bases, and the junction held 6 bases outside the gene matches. Here the CDR3 DNA reads TGCGCCAGCACCCGACAGGGGGCCGGCACCGGGGAGCTGTTTTTT. Its translation is CASTRQGAGTGELFF.

This clonotype came up many times. The CDR3 DNA follows: TGTGCCAGCAGTCCACTTGTGGGGGCCAATCAGCCCCAGCATTTT. Its translation is CASSPLVGANQPQHF. The chain joins TRBV27 to TRBJ1-5; TRBD1 is a possible D gene (6 bases). The CDR3 runs 15 residues. Between the trimmed V and J ends, which lost 5 bases and 3 bases, there was a span of 14 bases. Germline CDR1 MNHEY, CDR2 SMNVEV (reference sequence).

The chain carries TRBV2 and TRBJ1-3; the D is unclear. V was cut by 7 bases and J by 7 bases, with 11 bases left in between. The CDR3 totals 12 residues. CDR1 and CDR2 (germline): SNHLY, FYNNEI. The CDR3 DNA follows: TGTGCCAGCAAAACCTCGGGTAACACCATATATTTT. Translation gives CASKTSGNTIYF.

Many counts were recorded for this clonotype. The chain has TRBV10-3 and TRBJ1-2; D is unresolved. Germline V CDR1 and CDR2: ENHRY, SYGVKD. This CDR3 contains 13 residues. V dropped 3 bases and J dropped 1 base, with 6 bases sitting between them. In nucleotides, the CDR3 is TGTGCCATCAGTGATAACGGTAACTATGGCTACACCTTC. This encodes CAISDNGNYGYTF.

This clonotype was counted a few times. DNA for the CDR3: TGTGCCAGCAGCCAAGATCGGGCGGGCCCAGATACGCAGTATTTT. Translating gives CASSQDRAGPDTQYF. The chain employs TRBV3-1 and TRBJ2-3, with D possibly matching TRBD2 (5 bases). The V gene lost 0 bases and the J gene lost 4 bases, with 11 bases spanning the gap. Germline V lookup: CDR1 LGHDT, CDR2 YNNKEL (reference sequence). The CDR3 is 15 residues long.

This clonotype was found many times. The rearrangement joins TRBV7-2 to TRBJ2-3; 7 nucleotides align to TRBD1. Per germline, CDR1 SGHTA and CDR2 FQGNSA. The CDR3 is made up of 12 amino acids. V shed 5 bases, J shed 6 bases, and the junction held 2 bases outside the gene matches. The CDR3 nucleotides read TGTGCCAGCAGCCCACAGGGGGATACGCAGTATTTT. It is translated as CASSPQGDTQYF.

This clonotype was detected ten times or more. This rearrangement joins TRBV29-1 to TRBJ2-7; D is perhaps TRBD1 (5 bases). Trimming took off 3 bases at V and 5 bases at J, with 11 bases between the two ends. The CDR3 loop spans 12 amino acids. Germline V gives CDR1 SQVTM, CDR2 ANQGSEA. CDR3 amino acids: CSVDGRDDEQYF. In DNA, the CDR3 is TGCAGCGTTGATGGCAGGGATGACGAGCAGTACTTC.

The chain is built from TRBV27 and TRBJ2-1; 9 bases map to TRBD2. The V gene end was trimmed by 4 bases and the J gene end by 5 bases; junction bases not matched to a gene: 6. CDR1 is MNHEY, CDR2 SMNVEV, per germline (reference sequence). The CDR3 covers 15 residues. The CDR3 DNA follows: TGTGCCAGCAGTTACCCGCGGGGGGGGCACAATGAGCAGTTCTTC. Translation: CASSYPRGGHNEQFF.

This clonotype was observed a few times. V is TRBV6-6 and J is TRBJ2-7, with 7 bases matching TRBD2. Trimming cost V 5 bases and J 7 bases; bases outside gene matches: 11. This CDR3 is 14 amino acids long. Germline CDR1 and CDR2: MNHNY and SVGAGI (reference sequence). CDR3 DNA sequence: TGTGCCAGCAGTGATTCCCGGACTAGTTCGGAGCAGTACTTC. Translated: CASSDSRTSSEQYF.

Many counts were recorded for this clonotype. The genes are TRBV7-2 and TRBJ1-5; unclear D gene. The CDR3 runs to 12 residues. Trimming stripped 1 base from V and 9 bases from J, with 7 bases between. CDR1 is SGHTA, CDR2 FQGNSA, per germline. CDR3 nucleotides: TGTGCCAGCAGCTTAGTAGCGGGGCCCCAGCATTTT. It encodes CASSLVAGPQHF. The full variable domain, its missing parts supplied by reference TRBV7-2 and TRBJ1-5, is GAGVSQSPSNKVTEKGKDVELRCDPISGHTALYWYRQSLGQGLEFLIYFQGNSAPDKSGLPSDRFSAERTGGSVSTLTIQRTQQEDSAVYLCASSLVAGPQHFGDGTRLSIL.

This clonotype has a count of ten or more. The gene calls are TRBV28 and TRBJ2-6, with TRBD2 as a possible D gene (6 bases). The CDR3 extends over 14 amino acids. The germline V gene encodes CDR1 MDHEN and CDR2 SYDVKM. Between the trimmed V and J ends, which lost 2 bases and 4 bases, there was a span of 6 bases. CDR3 in DNA: TGTGCCAGCAGTTTAGGGAGGGGGGCCAACGTCCTGACTTTC. Its translation is CASSLGRGANVLTF.

This clonotype was seen at least ten times. In nucleotides, the CDR3 is TGCGCCAGCAGCTTGGATGAAGAGACCCAGTACTTC. Translation gives CASSLDEETQYF. V usage is TRBV5-1 and J usage is TRBJ2-5; D gene unclear. The CDR3 has 12 amino acids. Looked up from germline, CDR1 is SGHRS and CDR2 is YFSETQ. V gave up 0 bases and J gave up 3 bases, with 3 bases separating them.

The chain couples TRBV7-2 to TRBJ1-1; D uncertain. V was trimmed by 4 bases and J by 0 bases, leaving 9 bases between them. Germline-derived CDR1 and CDR2 are SGHTA and FQGNSA. There are 14 residues in the CDR3. The CDR3 DNA sequence: TGTGCCAGCAGCTCCAGACCCATGAACACTGAAGCTTTCTTT. The encoded protein is CASSSRPMNTEAFF.

This clonotype was detected ten times or more. This chain links TRBV20-1 with TRBJ1-1; D unclear. Germline V gene lookup returns CDR1 DFQATT and CDR2 SNEGSKA (reference sequence). Trimming cost V 2 bases and J 1 base, with 8 bases left between them. The CDR3 runs to 13 residues. The CDR3 region has the DNA TGCAGTGCTAGACCGGTGGGGAACACTGAAGCTTTCTTT. Protein sequence: CSARPVGNTEAFF.

This clonotype was found a few times. The CDR3 reads CSAAGPREQYF. CDR3 DNA sequence: TGCAGTGCTGCCGGCCCCCGCGAGCAGTACTTC. The chain carries TRBV20-1 and TRBJ2-7; D remains unclear. Trimming took 5 bases from V and 6 from J, leaving 11 bases between them. CDR1 DFQATT and CDR2 SNEGSKA come from the germline V gene (reference sequence). The CDR3 extends over 11 amino acids.

This clonotype was seen many times. The rearrangement links TRBV12-3 or TRBV12-4 to TRBJ2-1; 10 positions agree with TRBD2. This CDR3 has 13 residues. Germline trimming cut 4 bases from V and 10 bases from J; bases unmatched to any gene: 4. In DNA form, the CDR3 reads TGTGCCAGCAGTTGGACTAGCGGAGAAGAGCAGTTCTTC. It translates to CASSWTSGEEQFF.

This clonotype has only a few counts. This sequence joins TRBV27 and TRBJ2-2; 9 bases match TRBD2. J lost 5 bases, V lost 3 bases, and 4 bases had no gene match. This CDR3 comprises 15 residues. Germline CDR1 reads MNHEY; CDR2 reads SMNVEV (reference sequence). The CDR3, as DNA: TGTGCCAGCAGTTTCATAGCGGGAGTTACCGGGGAGCTGTTTTTT. As protein: CASSFIAGVTGELFF.

This clonotype was detected ten times or more. This chain connects TRBV28 to TRBJ2-2; 7 bases are shared with TRBD2. Trimming took 1 base from V and 0 from J; bases not matched to a gene: 8. The CDR3 is 18 residues long. Germline lookup yields CDR1 MDHEN and CDR2 SYDVKM. The CDR3 coding sequence is TGTGCCAGCAGTTTATTCGAGAAGCGGGAATCGAACACCGGGGAGCTGTTTTTT. Residues: CASSLFEKRESNTGELFF.